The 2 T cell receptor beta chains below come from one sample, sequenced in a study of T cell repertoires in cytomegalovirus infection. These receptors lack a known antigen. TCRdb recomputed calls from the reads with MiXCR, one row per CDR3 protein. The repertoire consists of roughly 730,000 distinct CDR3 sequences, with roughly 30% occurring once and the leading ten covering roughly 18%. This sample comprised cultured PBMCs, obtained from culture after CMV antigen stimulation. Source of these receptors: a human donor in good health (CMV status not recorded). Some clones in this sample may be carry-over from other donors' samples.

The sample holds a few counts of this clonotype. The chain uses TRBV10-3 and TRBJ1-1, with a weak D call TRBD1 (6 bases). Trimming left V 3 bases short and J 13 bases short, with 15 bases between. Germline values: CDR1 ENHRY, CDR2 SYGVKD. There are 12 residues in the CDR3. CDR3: CAISEYRDFIFF. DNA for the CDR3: TGTGCCATCAGTGAATACAGGGACTTTATTTTCTTT.

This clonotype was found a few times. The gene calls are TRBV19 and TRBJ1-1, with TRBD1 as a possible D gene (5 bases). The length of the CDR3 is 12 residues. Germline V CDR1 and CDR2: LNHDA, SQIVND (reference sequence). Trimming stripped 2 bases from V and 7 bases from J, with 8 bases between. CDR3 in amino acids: CASSILGVEAFF. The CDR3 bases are TGTGCCAGTAGTATATTAGGGGTTGAAGCTTTCTTT.